A single sample gave rise to the 13 T cell receptor beta chains below, sequenced in a study of human T cells and chemical hapten exposure. MiXCR, applied by TCRdb to the RACE reads, yields one record per CDR3 protein. The table has more than 70,000 distinct CDR3 sequences, 8.5% to 9% seen once; the top ten hold 2.9%. Regarding time point: healthy volunteer bleed at 2 weeks. Unfractionated whole blood served as the source for total RNA extraction. Sequences were obtained from whole blood. Every receptor here comes from a female donor in good health. Some clones in this sample may be carry-over from other donors' samples.

The genes are TRBV2 and TRBJ1-1; D perhaps matches TRBD1 (5 bases). The CDR3 has 14 amino acids. CDR1 SNHLY and CDR2 FYNNEI come from the germline V gene. V lost 4 bases and J lost 1, with 10 bases in between. The CDR3 region has the DNA TGTGCCAGCAGTGGAGGGACGGGGAACACTGAAGCTTTCTTT. Protein sequence: CASSGGTGNTEAFF.

This clonotype was found many times. The chain combines TRBV29-1 with TRBJ2-7, with 7 bases identical to TRBD1. Per the germline V gene, CDR1 is SQVTM and CDR2 is ANQGSEA. The CDR3 runs 12 residues. Germline trimming cut 4 bases from V and 6 bases from J; bases unmatched to any gene: 6. CDR3 region: CSVAPTGPEQYF. The DNA of the CDR3 is TGCAGCGTTGCCCCGACAGGGCCCGAGCAGTACTTC.

At least ten counts were recorded for this clonotype. This chain connects TRBV7-2 to TRBJ1-6; tentatively, D is TRBD1 (5 bases). Germline CDR1 reads SGHTA; CDR2 reads FQGNSA. This CDR3 comprises 16 residues. V was cut by 1 base and J by 8 bases, with 15 bases left in between. CDR3 sequence: CASSLVEGRPDSPLHF. The CDR3 region has the DNA TGTGCCAGCAGCTTAGTGGAGGGGAGACCCGATTCACCCCTCCACTTT.

This clonotype was recorded a few times. The chain couples TRBV7-2 to TRBJ2-2, with D hard to call. Per the germline V gene, CDR1 is SGHTA and CDR2 is FQGNSA. This CDR3 is built from 12 residues. The V and J ends lost 7 bases and 4 bases respectively, with 7 bases between them. The CDR3 DNA sequence: TGTGCCAGCAATTGGGGCACCGGGGAGCTGTTTTTT. Amino acids: CASNWGTGELFF. Supplemented by reference TRBV7-2 and TRBJ2-2, the full variable domain reads GAGVSQSPSNKVTEKGKDVELRCDPISGHTALYWYRQSLGQGLEFLIYFQGNSAPDKSGLPSDRFSAERTGGSVSTLTIQRTQQEDSAVYLCASNWGTGELFFGEGSRLTVL.

This clonotype was counted a few times. This sequence joins TRBV10-2 and TRBJ2-1; TRBD1 aligns across 9 bases. Germline trimming cut 6 bases from V and 7 bases from J; bases unmatched to any gene: 7. The CDR3 totals 14 residues. Germline CDR1 reads WSHSY; CDR2 reads SAAADI. The CDR3, as DNA: TGCGCCAGCAGGGACAGGGGCGATGAGAATGAGCAGTTCTTC. Translated: CASRDRGDENEQFF.

This clonotype was detected a few times. The chain combines TRBV7-2 with TRBJ2-4, with D possibly matching TRBD2 (6 bases). The CDR3 has 15 amino acids. Germline CDR1 SGHTA, CDR2 FQGNSA. V lost 0 bases and J 8 bases, leaving 14 bases between the germline ends. CDR3 sequence (DNA): TGTGCCAGCAGCTTAGCCAGTAGCGGCAGGGACATTCAGTACTTC. Translated, it gives CASSLASSGRDIQYF.

With regard to this clonotype: A clone one base away is much larger, so this may be a read error. The rearrangement uses TRBV9 and TRBJ2-6; possible D gene TRBD1, 6 bases. CDR1 SGDLS and CDR2 YYNGEE come from the germline V gene. This CDR3 comprises 19 residues. With 0 bases removed from V and 6 bases from J, the gap between germline ends came to 22 bases. The CDR3 DNA is TGTGCCAGCAGCGTAGGGGGGTCCTACAGGGTCTCCGAGGCCAACGTCCTGACTTTC. Protein sequence: CASSVGGSYRVSEANVLTF.

This clonotype was found many times. The chain couples TRBV5-1 to TRBJ1-4; D gene uncertain. Germline values: CDR1 SGHRS, CDR2 YFSETQ. This CDR3 comprises 16 residues. The germline V and J ends were trimmed by 0 bases and 7 bases, with 16 bases remaining between them. The CDR3 loop is CASSLGHGPGGEKLFF. DNA for the CDR3: TGCGCCAGCAGCTTGGGTCACGGGCCGGGAGGTGAAAAACTGTTTTTT.

A few counts support this clonotype. This chain joins TRBV12-3 or TRBV12-4 and TRBJ1-2; no firm D call. V lost 5 bases and J lost 0, with 10 bases in between. The CDR3 is 14 residues long. The CDR3 loop is CASSPGLSNYGYTF. The DNA for the CDR3 is TGTGCCAGCAGTCCGGGTCTATCTAACTATGGCTACACCTTC.

The chain uses TRBV20-1 and TRBJ2-5, with 11 bases that match TRBD1. The CDR3 loop spans 15 amino acids. V was clipped by 8 bases and J by 6 bases; unmatched bases: 14. Per the germline V gene, CDR1 is DFQATT and CDR2 is SNEGSKA (reference sequence). CDR3 in amino acids: CSTNSRTGGLKTQYF. In DNA, the CDR3 is TGCAGTACTAATAGCCGGACAGGGGGCTTAAAGACCCAGTACTTC.

The sample holds many counts of this clonotype. The chain joins TRBV4-1 to TRBJ2-3; 9 positions agree with TRBD2. CDR1 MGHRA and CDR2 YSYEKL come from the germline V gene. This CDR3 region has 17 residues. Trimming removed 2 bases from V and 5 bases from J; junction bases left unmatched: 11. CDR3 amino acids: CASSQPTLAGSIDTQYF. DNA of the CDR3: TGCGCCAGCAGCCAACCCACACTAGCGGGTTCGATAGATACGCAGTATTTT.

The rearrangement joins TRBV7-9 to TRBJ2-2, with D perhaps matching TRBD2 (5 bases). The CDR3 totals 12 residues. V gave up 3 bases and J gave up 6 bases, with 5 bases separating them. Germline CDR1 and CDR2: SEHNR and FQNEAQ (reference sequence). CDR3 nucleotides: TGTGCCAGCAGCTTGGACTCCGGGGAGCTGTTTTTT. Translated, it gives CASSLDSGELFF.

V usage is TRBV6-1 and J usage is TRBJ2-4; D perhaps matches TRBD2 (7 bases). The germline V gene encodes CDR1 MNHNS and CDR2 SASEGT. This CDR3 is 19 amino acids long. With 1 base removed from V and 0 bases from J, the gap between germline ends came to 19 bases. CDR3 in amino acids: CASSEGGWGGGLAKNIQYF. The CDR3 bases are TGTGCCAGCAGTGAAGGGGGTTGGGGGGGCGGTCTAGCCAAAAACATTCAGTACTTC.